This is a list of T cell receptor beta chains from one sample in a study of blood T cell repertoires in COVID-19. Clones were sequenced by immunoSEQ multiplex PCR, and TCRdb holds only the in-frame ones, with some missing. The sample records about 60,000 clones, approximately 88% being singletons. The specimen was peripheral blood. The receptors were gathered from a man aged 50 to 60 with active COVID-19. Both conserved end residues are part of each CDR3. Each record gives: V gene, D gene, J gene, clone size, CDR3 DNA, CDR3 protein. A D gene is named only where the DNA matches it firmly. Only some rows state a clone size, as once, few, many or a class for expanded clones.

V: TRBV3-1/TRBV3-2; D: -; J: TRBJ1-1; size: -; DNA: TGTGCCAGCAGCCAAGATGTTCAGGGTCCCACTGAAGCTTTCTTT; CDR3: CASSQDVQGPTEAFF
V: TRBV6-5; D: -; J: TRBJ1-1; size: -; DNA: TGTGCCAGCAGCTTAATGAACACTGAAGCTTTCTTT; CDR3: CASSLMNTEAFF
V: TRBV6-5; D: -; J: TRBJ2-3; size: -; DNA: TGTGCCAGCAGTTACCAGGACTGGTTCACAGATACGCAGTATTTT; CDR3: CASSYQDWFTDTQYF
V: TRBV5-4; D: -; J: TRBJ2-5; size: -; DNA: TGTGCCACCTCCGGGACTGGCATGTCACAAGAGACCCAGTACTTC; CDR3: CATSGTGMSQETQYF
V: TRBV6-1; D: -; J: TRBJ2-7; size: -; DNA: TGTGCCAGCAGTGAATACAGGGCCTACGAGCAGTACTTC; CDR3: CASSEYRAYEQYF
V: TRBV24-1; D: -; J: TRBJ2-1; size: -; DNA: TGTGCCACCAGTGACGCGGACAGTCCGGATGAGCAGTTCTTC; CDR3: CATSDADSPDEQFF
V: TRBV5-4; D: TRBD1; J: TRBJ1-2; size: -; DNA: TGTGCCAGCAGCTCGACGGGACAGGGCCGGGATTACACCTTC; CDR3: CASSSTGQGRDYTF
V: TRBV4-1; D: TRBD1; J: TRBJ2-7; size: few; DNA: TGCGCCAGCAGCCAGACACAGGGGGAGAGGGTTTCCTACGAGCAGTACTTC; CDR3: CASSQTQGERVSYEQYF
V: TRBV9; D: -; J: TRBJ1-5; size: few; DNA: TGTGCCAGCAGCCCCCGGGGGGTGTCTCAGCCCCAGCATTTT; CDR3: CASSPRGVSQPQHF
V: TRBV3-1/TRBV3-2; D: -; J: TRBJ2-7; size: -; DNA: TGTGCCAGCAGCCAAGCTGCCGGGAACGAGCAGTACTTC; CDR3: CASSQAAGNEQYF
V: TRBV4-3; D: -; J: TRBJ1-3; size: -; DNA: TGCGCCAGCAGCCTCGAGACGGGACAATCTGGAAACACCATATATTTT; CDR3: CASSLETGQSGNTIYF
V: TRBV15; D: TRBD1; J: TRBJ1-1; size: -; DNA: TGTGCCACCAGCAGAGATTTGCGGACAGGGCGGAACACTGAAGCTTTCTTT; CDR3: CATSRDLRTGRNTEAFF
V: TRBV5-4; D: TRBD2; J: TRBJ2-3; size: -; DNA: TGTGCCAGCAGGCAATTGTTGACTAGCGGGGACACAGATACGCAGTATTTT; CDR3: CASRQLLTSGDTDTQYF
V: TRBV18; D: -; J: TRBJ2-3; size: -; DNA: TGTGCCAGCTCACCACCGGGGCCGAGAGATACGCAGTATTTT; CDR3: CASSPPGPRDTQYF
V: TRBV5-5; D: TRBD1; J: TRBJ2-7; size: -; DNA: TGTGCCAGCAGCGGCCGGGACAGGGGCTACGAGCAGTACTTC; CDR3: CASSGRDRGYEQYF
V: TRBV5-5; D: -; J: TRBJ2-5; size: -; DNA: TGTGCCAGCAGCTTGGAAACTTTGTACCAAGAGACCCAGTACTTC; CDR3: CASSLETLYQETQYF
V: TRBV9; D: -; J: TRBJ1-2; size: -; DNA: TGTGCCAGCAGCCCGGGGTTGCATAACTATGGCTACACCTTC; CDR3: CASSPGLHNYGYTF
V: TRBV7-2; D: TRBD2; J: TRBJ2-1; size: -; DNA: TGTGCCAGCAGCTTGGGGACTAGCAAGGCCAATGAGCAGTTCTTC; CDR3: CASSLGTSKANEQFF
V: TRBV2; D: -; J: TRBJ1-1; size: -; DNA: TGTGCCAGCAGTGAAGCTTCAAGAGTTTTTGAAGCTTTCTTT; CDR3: CASSEASRVFEAFF
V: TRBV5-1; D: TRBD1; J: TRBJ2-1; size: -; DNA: TGCGCCAGCAGCGTGGACAGGGGGCAGTCAGGTGAGCAGTTCTTC; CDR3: CASSVDRGQSGEQFF
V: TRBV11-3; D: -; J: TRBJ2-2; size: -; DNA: TGTGCCAGCAGCTTAATCGACCCCCCTCCGGGTTACACCGGGGAGCTGTTTTTT; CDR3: CASSLIDPPPGYTGELFF
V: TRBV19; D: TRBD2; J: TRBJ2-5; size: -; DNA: TGTGCCAGTAGTATAAGCTCCCAGCGGGGAGGGTTAGGAGAGACCCAGTACTTC; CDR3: CASSISSQRGGLGETQYF
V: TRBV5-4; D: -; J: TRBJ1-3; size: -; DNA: TGTGCCAGCAGCTTGGCCGGGGGAAACACCATATATTTT; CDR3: CASSLAGGNTIYF
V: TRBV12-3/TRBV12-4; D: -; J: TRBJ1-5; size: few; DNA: TGTGCCAGCAGTTGGGGCCGCAATCAGCCCCAGCATTTT; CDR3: CASSWGRNQPQHF
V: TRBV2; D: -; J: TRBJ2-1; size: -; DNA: TGTGCCAGCAGTGAAAAGGCTAGTTCCTACAATGAGCAGTTCTTC; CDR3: CASSEKASSYNEQFF
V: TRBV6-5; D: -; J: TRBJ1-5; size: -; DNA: TGTGCCAGCAGTTACTCGGGGGGGCAAGAGCAGCCCCAGCATTTT; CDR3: CASSYSGGQEQPQHF
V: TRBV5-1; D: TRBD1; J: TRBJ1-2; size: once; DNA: TGCGCCAGCACCCCGGGGGGCGGACAGGGGCGTTTCTACACCTTC; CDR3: CASTPGGGQGRFYTF
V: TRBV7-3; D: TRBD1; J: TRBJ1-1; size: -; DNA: TGTGCCAGCAGCTCCCATTTCGACAGGGCGTCCCCCACTGAAGCTTTCTTT; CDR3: CASSSHFDRASPTEAFF
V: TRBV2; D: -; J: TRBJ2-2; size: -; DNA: TGTGCCAGCAGTGTGTCCGCGGCCGGGGAGCTGTTTTTT; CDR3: CASSVSAAGELFF
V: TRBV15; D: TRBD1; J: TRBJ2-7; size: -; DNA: TGTGCCACCAGCAGACCCCGACAGGGATCCTACGAGCAGTACTTC; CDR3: CATSRPRQGSYEQYF
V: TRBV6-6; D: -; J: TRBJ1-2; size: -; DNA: TGTGCCAGCAGTTACTCGATGGGAGGCGTGAGTGGCTACACCTTC; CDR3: CASSYSMGGVSGYTF
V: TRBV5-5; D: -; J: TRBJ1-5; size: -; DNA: TGTGCCAGCAGCGCTACAGGGAATAGCAATCAGCCCCAGCATTTT; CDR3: CASSATGNSNQPQHF
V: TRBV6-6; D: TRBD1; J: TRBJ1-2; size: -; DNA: TGTGCCAGCATCAACAGGGGCAGGGAGAACTATGGCTACACCTTC; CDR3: CASINRGRENYGYTF
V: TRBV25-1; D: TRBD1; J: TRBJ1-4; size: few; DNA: TGTGCCAGCAAACAGGGGACTGAAAAACTGTTTTTT; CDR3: CASKQGTEKLFF
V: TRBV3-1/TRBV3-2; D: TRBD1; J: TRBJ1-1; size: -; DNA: TGTGCCAGCAGCCCGCAAAGGGACAGTGAAGCTTTCTTT; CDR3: CASSPQRDSEAFF
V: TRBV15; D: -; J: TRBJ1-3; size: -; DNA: TGTGCCACCAGCATTGGGGGCACTGGAAACACCATATATTTT; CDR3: CATSIGGTGNTIYF
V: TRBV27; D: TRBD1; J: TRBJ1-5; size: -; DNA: TGTGCCAGCAGTTTATATTTTGAGCAGGGGGCGTGGGATCAGCCCCAGCATTTT; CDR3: CASSLYFEQGAWDQPQHF
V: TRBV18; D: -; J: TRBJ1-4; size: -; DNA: TGTGCCAGCTCACCACTCCAGGGGACTAATGAAAAACTGTTTTTT; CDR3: CASSPLQGTNEKLFF